A selection of T cell receptor beta chains follows, all from one sample in a study of T cell responses to AZD1222 COVID-19 vaccine. Profiling relied on immunoSEQ multiplex PCR, and the TCRdb table lists in-frame clones only, not all of them. Of roughly 120,000 clones in the sample, 94% were seen once. The sample here was peripheral blood, taken on day 0 of AZD1222 vaccination. These TCRs come from an adult in good health. Both conserved end residues are part of each CDR3. The D gene is left open where the match is weak. Some rows have no size entry. The others give once, few or many, or a class for an expanded clone.

clone size	V gene	D gene	J gene	CDR3 protein	CDR3 DNA
NA	TRBV28	NA	TRBJ1-1	CASARPILNTEAFF	TGTGCCAGCGCGCGCCCCATTTTGAACACTGAAGCTTTCTTT
NA	TRBV5-1	TRBD1	TRBJ2-2	CASSLDRVSGELFF	TGCGCCAGCAGCCTCGACAGGGTATCCGGGGAGCTGTTTTTT
few	TRBV3-1/TRBV3-2	NA	TRBJ2-2	CASSPEGYLNTGELFF	TGTGCCAGCAGCCCGGAGGGTTACTTGAACACCGGGGAGCTGTTTTTT
once	TRBV4-1	TRBD2	TRBJ2-7	CASSQQASGSLYEQYF	TGCGCCAGCAGCCAACAGGCTAGCGGGAGTCTTTATGAGCAGTACTTC
NA	TRBV28	TRBD1	TRBJ2-2	CASSLDRGYTGELFF	TGTGCCAGCAGTTTGGACAGGGGATACACCGGGGAGCTGTTTTTT
NA	TRBV6-2/TRBV6-3	NA	TRBJ2-1	CASTPGGDEQFF	TGTGCCAGCACCCCCGGGGGTGATGAGCAGTTCTTC
NA	TRBV28	NA	TRBJ1-5	CASSLVTAGNQPQHF	TGTGCCAGCAGTTTGGTGACAGCGGGTAATCAGCCCCAGCATTTT
NA	TRBV3-1/TRBV3-2	NA	TRBJ1-3	CASRGEGQGFRNTIYF	TGTGCCAGCAGAGGAGAAGGGCAGGGGTTCAGAAACACCATATATTTT
NA	TRBV7-9	NA	TRBJ2-1	CASSWETSYNEQFF	TGTGCCAGCAGCTGGGAGACTAGCTACAATGAGCAGTTCTTC
NA	TRBV4-2	NA	TRBJ2-3	CASSQALGVADTQYF	TGTGCCAGCAGCCAAGCCCTAGGGGTAGCAGATACGCAGTATTTT
NA	TRBV12-3/TRBV12-4	NA	TRBJ1-2	CASNLGGEYGYTF	TGTGCCAGCAACTTGGGAGGGGAGTATGGCTACACCTTC
NA	TRBV5-1	NA	TRBJ1-6	CASSQGNSPLHF	TGCGCCAGCAGTCAGGGAAATTCACCCCTCCACTTT
NA	TRBV7-8	TRBD1	TRBJ1-2	CASSSGGGYTF	TGTGCCAGCAGCTCAGGGGGTGGCTACACCTTC
NA	TRBV19	TRBD1	TRBJ1-3	CASSRDRSSGNTIYF	TGTGCCAGTAGTCGGGACAGGAGCTCTGGAAACACCATATATTTT
NA	TRBV5-4	TRBD2	TRBJ2-7	CASSLLGTSGYEQYF	TGTGCCAGCAGCTTGCTCGGGACTAGCGGATACGAGCAGTACTTC
NA	TRBV5-1	TRBD2	TRBJ2-2	CASSSGTSGRSGELFF	TGCGCCAGCAGCTCTGGGACTAGCGGGAGGTCCGGGGAGCTGTTTTTT
NA	TRBV27	NA	TRBJ2-2	CASIANRVQGRTGELFF	TGTGCCAGCATTGCGAACCGGGTTCAAGGTCGAACCGGGGAGCTGTTTTTT
NA	TRBV6-2/TRBV6-3	TRBD1	TRBJ1-4	CASSRAGGAEKLFF	TGTGCCAGCAGCCGAGCAGGGGGCGCTGAAAAACTGTTTTTT
once	TRBV18	TRBD1	TRBJ1-2	CASSPPGQGLESGYTF	TGTGCCAGCTCACCACCGGGACAGGGGTTGGAAAGTGGCTACACCTTC
once	TRBV21-1	NA	TRBJ2-1	CASSTNPGTKGSNEQFF	TGTGCCAGCAGCACAAATCCCGGGACGAAGGGTTCTAATGAGCAGTTCTTC
once	TRBV5-1	TRBD1	TRBJ1-1	CASSFRTGANTEAFF	TGCGCCAGCAGCTTCAGGACAGGAGCTAACACTGAAGCTTTCTTT
NA	TRBV5-1	TRBD1	TRBJ2-7	CASSLVVGQGYEQYF	TGCGCCAGCAGCTTGGTAGTAGGACAGGGTTACGAGCAGTACTTC
NA	TRBV7-8	NA	TRBJ1-2	CASSSSLPVEITNYGYTF	TGTGCCAGCAGCTCCTCTTTACCCGTGGAGATAACTAACTATGGCTACACCTTC
NA	TRBV6-2/TRBV6-3	NA	TRBJ1-5	CASSFENYSNQPQHF	TGTGCCAGCAGTTTTGAAAACTATAGCAATCAGCCCCAGCATTTT